The text below deals with one TCR beta chain. Its matching antigen is unknown. The sample belongs to a study of T cells in localized non-small cell lung cancer. The ends were cut back, 0 bases at V and 2 bases at J, with 9 bases in the middle. Per the germline V gene, CDR1 is SGHRS and CDR2 is YFSETQ. The CDR3 runs to 15 residues. Study-wide results and limits: There were a median around 53 of the top 100 tumor clones appearing in adjacent lung. In the blood, greater T cell density corresponded to longer overall survival. In uninvolved adjacent lung, T cell clonality reached its highest value, exceeding tumor. Heterogeneity within the tumor remains possible, as just one region underwent sequencing.

Repertoires were generated with immunoSEQ multiplex PCR, while TCRdb's copy carries only in-frame clones and drops some. Among about 46,000 clones listed, around 81% were seen once. Sequenced material: peripheral blood mononuclear cells, taken before any cancer treatment. The gene calls are TRBV5-1 and TRBJ2-1, with D perhaps given as TRBD1 or TRBD2 (5 bases each). The receptor's source is a man aged 35 to 69 with stage III lung adenocarcinoma. The DNA of the CDR3 is TGCGCCAGCAGCTTGGAATGGGACCCCTACAATGAGCAGTTCTTC. This codes for CASSLEWDPYNEQFF.